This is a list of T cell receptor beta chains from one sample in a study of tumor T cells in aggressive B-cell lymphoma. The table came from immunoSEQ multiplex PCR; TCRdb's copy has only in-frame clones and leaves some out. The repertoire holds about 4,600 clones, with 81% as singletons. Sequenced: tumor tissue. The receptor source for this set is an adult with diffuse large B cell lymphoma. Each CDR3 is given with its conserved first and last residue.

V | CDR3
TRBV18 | CASSPPSQGSNTEAFF
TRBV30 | CAWSRGNAGNTIYF
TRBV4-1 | CASSQGQGSSYNSPLHF
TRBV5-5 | CASSPRGEKAYEQYF
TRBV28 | CASSFLNGQGKTEAFF
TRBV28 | CASSLWGLGTGRTRNTEAFF
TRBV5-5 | CASSPVEVAAYEQYF
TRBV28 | CASSRGGASEQYF
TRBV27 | CASSLGQFGEKLFF
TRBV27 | CASSSGLAGGAYNEQFF
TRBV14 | CASSPSWGSEAFF
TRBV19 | CASSPRERGSPLHF
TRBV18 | CASSPLTGANRDAGNTIYF
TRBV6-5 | CASSYSGGFYEQYF
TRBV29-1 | CSVAMSVSNYGYTF
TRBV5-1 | CASSPRGEWNQPQHF
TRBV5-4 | CASTLEMNTEAFF
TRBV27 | CASSLDRGSGYTF
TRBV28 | CARSGPRGRPDTQYF
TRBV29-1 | CSVGGKTSGIRYEQYF
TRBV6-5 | CASSYSLNTEAFF
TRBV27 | CASSLGDSLFPGELFF
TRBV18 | CASSPGPRGGGNTIYF
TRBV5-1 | CASSLTSGGADTQYF
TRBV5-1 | CASSAGQGSDTQYF
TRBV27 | CASRTKFGVQETQYF
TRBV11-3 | CASSLGQGIKETQYF
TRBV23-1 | CASSHGTGTDQPQHF
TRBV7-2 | CASSRAGPGANVLTF
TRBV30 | CAFESGPVRYTF